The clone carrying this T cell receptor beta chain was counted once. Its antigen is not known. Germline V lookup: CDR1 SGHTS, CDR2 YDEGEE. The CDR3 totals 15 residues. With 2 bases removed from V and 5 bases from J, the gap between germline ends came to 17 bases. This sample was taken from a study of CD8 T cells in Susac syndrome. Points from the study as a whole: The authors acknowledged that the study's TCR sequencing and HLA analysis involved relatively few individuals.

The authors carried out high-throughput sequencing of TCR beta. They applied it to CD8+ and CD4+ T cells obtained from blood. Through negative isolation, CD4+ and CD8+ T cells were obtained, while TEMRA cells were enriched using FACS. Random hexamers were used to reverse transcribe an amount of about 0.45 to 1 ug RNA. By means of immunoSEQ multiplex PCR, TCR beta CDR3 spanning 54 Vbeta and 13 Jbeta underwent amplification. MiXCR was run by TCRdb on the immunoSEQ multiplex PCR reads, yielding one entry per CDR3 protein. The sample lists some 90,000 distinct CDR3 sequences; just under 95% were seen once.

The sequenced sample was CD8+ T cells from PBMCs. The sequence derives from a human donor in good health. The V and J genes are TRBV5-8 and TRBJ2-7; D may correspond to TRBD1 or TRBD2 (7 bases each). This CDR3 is CASSFPGGRGHEQYF. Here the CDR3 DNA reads TGTGCCAGCAGCTTTCCGGGGGGAAGGGGGCACGAGCAGTACTTC.